This T cell receptor beta chain was profiled in a study of shared clonotypes between healthy human individuals (TCRdb year 2020). Background on the whole study: The cohort included a few men and two women between 18 and 49 years of age. For each donor, CD4 naive and CD4 memory were each run on three plates, CD8 naive on two plates, and CD8 memory on one plate. Blood TCR repertoires of about 5 healthy adults were deeply sequenced to estimate repertoire size and the extent of clonotype sharing between individuals. Different laboratories and diverse techniques were used to prepare libraries and sequence TCR repertoires, to increase sequencing depth and limit assay-specific biases. Leukapheresis yielded between about 0.94 and 9.5 billion PBMCs per donor. Overall study results and their limits: Incomplete sequencing was indicated by rarefaction of sorted-subset datasets, despite the large sequencing depth. Naive subsets generally had larger estimated clonotype richness than memory subsets did. Compared with non-shared clonotypes, clonotypes shared by all four sorted-subset donors had higher generation probabilities. When a few donors were compared, the shared fraction of clonotypes was around 4.6% for naive CD4, around 3.6% for naive CD8, 2.3% for memory CD4, and 0.35% to 0.4% for memory CD8. Based on pairwise subsampling, the degree of clonotype sharing among donors was expected to be affected by sequencing depth. The genetic and exposure-history diversity represented was limited by the small number of donors. Sampling was restricted to blood, and TCR repertoires in tissue are likely to differ from TCR repertoires in blood.

The CDR3 runs 13 residues from the cysteine to the phenylalanine. The read is trimmed to its CDR3 DNA, 39 bases read in frame from base 1. CDR1 SGHNT and CDR2 YENEEA are derived from the germline V gene. The germline V and J ends show losses of 3 bases and 5 bases respectively, and no gene match explains 0 bases of the junction. TCR CDR3 regions were amplified from genomic DNA by multiplex PCR using the deep immunoSEQ assay. For each cell subset, the extracted genomic DNA was distributed evenly across all wells of several immunoSEQ 96-well plates, and each plate served as one replicate. Each replicate PCR for sorted subsets received around 210 ng genomic DNA, equal to tens of thousands of T cell genomes. Purified libraries were quantified with a Qubit 3.0 fluorometer, sized on a Bioanalyzer 2100, and re-quantified with the KAPA Library Quantification kit. Every immunoSEQ 96-well plate was sequenced on a dedicated single-read 150-cycle Illumina NextSeq 550 flow cell. The published analysis was carried out like this. Because the immunoSEQ output included only junctional sequences and no quality scores, the filtering could not be the same as the filtering used for full-length reads. To assign V/J genes and CDR3, sequences were annotated against IMGT germline references using PyIR, a Python wrapper for IgBLAST v1.9. Reads were removed for weak V/J assignments (E-value above 1e-6), missing CDR3, stop codons, out-of-frame junctions, or ambiguous translated residues. V3J clonotypes were defined by identical inferred V gene, J gene, and CDR3 amino acid sequence. Percentage overlap between repertoires was computed as shared unique clonotypes divided by the size of the smaller repertoire. Richness of each repertoire was evaluated using RTK rarefaction, the Chao1 estimator, and Recon v2.1 estimates of unobserved clonotypes. Generation probabilities for all TCRbeta clonotypes obtained by the gDNA method from a handful of donors were computed using OLGA. TCRdb mirrors the immuneACCESS table, restricted to in-frame sequences. Some clones are absent from its copies; in checked studies, under half trace to an unresolved V gene, and the reason for the others is unknown. The V and J calls and clone size were taken over from that table, and D and trimming were inferred from the DNA. The sample data list around 990,000 clones, and around three quarters of these were observed just once. The top ten constitute 0.89% of the sample.

This clone has only a few counts. No cognate antigen has been identified for it. The sample holds no much larger clone one base away, and base qualities are not on file. Healthy HIV-negative adults with no recently reported acute infections or vaccinations were included as donors. All donors were Caucasian adults living in Nashville, Tennessee, USA. CD4+ T cells were enriched by magnetic negative selection; naive cells were then positively selected on CD45RA, and the negative fraction formed the memory subset. After blood collection by leukapheresis, PBMCs were isolated using Ficoll-Histopaque density gradient centrifugation and then cryopreserved in the vapor phase of liquid nitrogen. Analytical flow cytometry was used to check the purity and quantity of every magnetically sorted T cell population. Each sorted fraction had its genomic DNA isolated and then quantified by UV absorbance on a Nanodrop 2000c.

The sequence joins TRBV11-3 to TRBJ2-2, with TRBD2 matching 7 junction bases. This sequence originates from a man aged 18 to 30 in good health. Some clones in this sample may be carry-over from other donors' samples. The sequenced material came from memory CD4+ T cells from PBMCs. Interpreted using the paper, the cell subset or site label stands for: CD45RA-negative fraction. The CDR3 region reads CASSFGRTGELFF. The DNA is as follows: TGTGCCAGCAGCTTCGGGAGGACCGGGGAGCTGTTTTTT.